Listed here are 9 T cell receptor delta chains from one sample, sequenced in a study of Vδ1+ human thymocytes. Findings and caveats of the study: In the thymus, TRG and TRD repertoires looked highly polyclonal with Gaussian CDR3 lengths.

What these receptors recognize is not known. RNA was extracted from the cells and then reverse transcribed. The CDR3 regions were amplified by multiplex PCR from V-gene primers to a constant-region primer. TCRdb reanalyzed the multiplex PCR reads using CATT. The sample has some 73,000 delta-chain clones, around 30% seen once. Sequencing used Vdelta1+ gamma-delta thymocytes from the thymus. Subset defined: FACS-sorted CD3+ TCRalphabeta- TCRVdelta1+ TCRVdelta2- thymocytes. The origin of the receptors is a boy younger than two who had congenital heart surgery.

Concerning this clone itself: One end of the junction is discordant with germline, which a read error may explain. Distinct nucleotide sequences in the sample also encode this CDR3. The chain couples TRDV1 to TRDJ1; D gene uncertain. Germline V gene data show CDR1 as TSWWSYY and CDR2 as QGS. The CDR3 length is 16 residues. CDR3 bases: TGTGCTCTTGGGGAAGGCTGGACTCGCCTCACCGATAAGCTCATCTTT. Protein product: CALGEGWTRLTDKLIF.

This clone has just a few counts. One end of the junction is discordant with germline, which a read error may explain. The rearrangement joins TRDV1 to TRDJ1; 9 bases match TRDD3. This CDR3 region has 20 residues. Germline V gene lookup returns CDR1 TSWWSYY and CDR2 QGS. Written as DNA, the CDR3 is TGTGCCCTTGGGGAACCGGTTGTGTGGGGATACGCACGGCACACCGATAAACTCATCTTT. This codes for CALGEPVVWGYARHTDKLIF.

V and J are TRDV1 and TRDJ1; 7 positions match TRDD2. The germline CDR1 and CDR2 sequences are TSWWSYY and QGS. CDR3 size: 19 residues. The trim removed 4 bases at V and 0 bases at J, leaving 17 bases unmatched. This CDR3 reads CALGVSPRGFLPYTDKLIF. The CDR3 DNA sequence: TGTGCTCTTGGGGTTAGTCCACGTGGGTTCCTACCCTACACCGATAAACTCATCTTT.

This clone was counted between two and nine times. The chain is built from TRDV1 and TRDJ1; the D gene is possibly TRDD2 (7 bases). V was cut by 1 base and J by 2 bases, with 41 bases left in between. The CDR3 has 25 residues. CDR1 is TSWWSYY, CDR2 QGS, per germline. CDR3 region: CALGEPLTHPSCQTGTLYITDKLIF. CDR3 bases: TGTGCTCTTGGGGAACCCCTGACGCATCCTTCCTGCCAAACTGGGACCCTTTATATTACCGATAAACTCATCTTT.

The genes are TRDV1 and TRDJ1; D ambiguous. The V gene lost 4 bases and the J gene lost 2 bases, with 8 bases spanning the gap. Germline assignment: CDR1 TSWWSYY and CDR2 QGS. This CDR3 is 13 amino acids long. Written as DNA, the CDR3 is TGTGCTCTTGGGGTTAAGTTTACCGATAAACTCATCTTT. Its translation is CALGVKFTDKLIF.

The V call is TRDV1, the J call TRDJ1; 9 bases line up with TRDD3. The CDR3 has 19 amino acids. Trimming at V came to 0 bases and at J to 0 bases, leaving 11 bases not matched to a gene. Germline V lookup: CDR1 TSWWSYY, CDR2 QGS. CDR3 in amino acids: CALGELSVGGGYYTDKLIF. In nucleotides, the CDR3 is TGTGCTCTTGGGGAACTAAGCGTAGGTGGGGGATATTACACCGATAAACTCATCTTT.

J is TRDJ1 and V is TRDV1, with D tentatively TRDD2 or TRDD3 (5 bases each). The CDR3 has 20 residues. Germline V lookup: CDR1 TSWWSYY, CDR2 QGS. Trimming cost V 1 base and J 0 bases, with 24 bases left between them. CDR3 sequence reads: CALGEPYVTYGGPYTDKLIF. CDR3 DNA sequence: TGTGCTCTTGGGGAACCCTACGTTACCTACGGGGGGCCGTACACCGATAAACTCATCTTT.

This clone was recorded a few times. This chain connects TRDV1 to TRDJ1; TRDD3 matches 11 bases. V was clipped by 2 bases and J by 0 bases; unmatched bases: 14. From germline, CDR1 is TSWWSYY and CDR2 QGS. This CDR3 contains 20 residues. The CDR3 region is CALGESGGWGIRVHTDKLIF. CDR3 sequence (DNA): TGTGCTCTTGGGGAAAGCGGTGGATGGGGGATACGCGTACACACCGATAAACTCATCTTT.

This clone was seen a few times. This sequence joins TRDV1 and TRDJ1; D might be TRDD2 (6 bases). Germline CDR1 is TSWWSYY and CDR2 is QGS. V was clipped by 0 bases and J by 0 bases, with 32 bases between them. The CDR3 is made up of 23 amino acids. The CDR3 nucleotides are TGTGCTCTTGGGGAACTTCGATCATTCCTAGGGGACTGGACTTGGACGTACACCGATAAACTCATCTTT. Its protein product is CALGELRSFLGDWTWTYTDKLIF.